The 14 T cell receptor beta chains in this list originate from one sample, sequenced in a study of blood T cells in healthy people across ages. With a J-beta primer mix and a sample-barcoded 5' primer, a second PCR ran about 7 to 11 cycles. One entry per CDR3 protein results from TCRdb running MiXCR on the 5' RACE reads. The repertoire holds some 1.7 million distinct CDR3 sequences, 28% seen once, with about 8% in the top ten. The sequenced sample was blood. The origin of the receptors is a woman in her twenties or thirties in good health.

This clonotype was detected a few times. The CDR3 loop reads CASSLAGRVAPNYEQYF. CDR3 coding DNA: TGCGCCAGCAGCTTGGCCGGCAGGGTGGCCCCAAATTACGAGCAGTACTTC. This chain uses TRBV5-1 with TRBJ2-7; TRBD1 is a possible D gene (5 bases). Deletions cut 0 bases from V and 4 bases from J, with 20 bases between. The CDR3 is 17 amino acids. CDR1 and CDR2 from the germline V gene are SGHRS and YFSETQ.

This rearrangement joins TRBV11-2 to TRBJ2-7; 11 bases agree with TRBD2. This CDR3 is 15 amino acids long. The junction had 7 bases not matched to a gene; V was cut back by 5 bases and J by 4 bases. Germline V gene data show CDR1 as SGHAT and CDR2 as FQNNGV. DNA of the CDR3: TGTGCCAGCAGCAAACTAGCGGGGGTGTGGTACGAGCAGTACTTC. Protein product: CASSKLAGVWYEQYF. The whole variable domain, filled in from reference TRBV11-2 and TRBJ2-7, reads EAGVAQSPRYKIIEKRQSVAFWCNPISGHATLYWYQQILGQGPKLLIQFQNNGVVDDSQLPKDRFSAERLKGVDSTLKIQPAKLEDSAVYLCASSKLAGVWYEQYFGPGTRLTVT.

This clonotype was seen more than once but under ten times. The chain has TRBV21-1 and TRBJ2-4; TRBD1 is taken as the D call from the table, unchecked against the DNA. TRBV21-1 is a recognized pseudogene. CDR3 length equals 15 residues. The CDR3 loop reads CASSKCRQGMYIQYF. CDR3 sequence (DNA): TGTGCCAGCAGCAAATGTCGACAGGGTATGTACATTCAGTACTTC.

This clonotype appeared a single time. V gene TRBV19 combines with J gene TRBJ1-1; TRBD1 matches at 12 bases. The germline V gene encodes CDR1 LNHDA and CDR2 SQIVND (reference sequence). This CDR3 has 14 residues. Trimming cost V 7 bases and J 6 bases; bases outside gene matches: 6. The CDR3 DNA sequence: TGTGCCAGTAAGGCGGGACAGGGGGCGTCTGAAGCTTTCTTT. It encodes CASKAGQGASEAFF.

Of note for this clonotype: One end of the junction fails to match germline, which may point to a read error. The chain joins TRBV7-9 to TRBJ2-1; D remains ambiguous. This CDR3 is built from 12 residues. CDR1 SEHNR and CDR2 FQNEAQ come from the germline V gene (reference sequence). This chain's CDR3 is CSSMGGRFEQFF. The CDR3 nucleotides read TGTTCCAGCATGGGCGGTCGGTTCGAGCAGTTCTTC.

This clonotype was counted between two and nine times. The chain couples TRBV7-9 to TRBJ1-4; TRBD1 might be the D (6 bases). Trimming cost V 0 bases and J 8 bases, with 13 bases left between them. Germline CDR1 is SEHNR and CDR2 is FQNEAQ (reference sequence). This CDR3 spans 15 amino acids. The CDR3 is CASSLAAERGEKLFF. CDR3 in DNA: TGTGCCAGCAGCTTAGCAGCCGAAAGGGGGGAAAAACTGTTTTTT.

The chain has TRBV5-6 and TRBJ1-1, with D possibly being TRBD1 (5 bases). The CDR3 consists of 15 residues. V lost 2 bases to trimming and J lost 5 bases, with 16 bases between them. CDR1 SGHDT and CDR2 YYEEEE come from the germline V gene. For the CDR3, the DNA is TGTGCCAGCAGCTTTCCCAGGGCCGCAGGGACTGAAGCTTTCTTT. This codes for CASSFPRAAGTEAFF.

This clonotype was observed a few times. J is TRBJ1-4 and V is TRBV9; D is unresolved. Germline values: CDR1 SGDLS, CDR2 YYNGEE. This CDR3 is 15 amino acids long. The V end was cut by 0 bases, the J end by 10 bases, with 16 bases between. CDR3 sequence reads: CASSVEGTAPGKLFF. The CDR3 DNA reads TGTGCCAGCAGCGTAGAGGGTACGGCACCCGGAAAACTGTTTTTT. Full variable domain (remainder filled in from reference TRBV9 and TRBJ1-4): DSGVTQTPKHLITATGQRVTLRCSPRSGDLSVYWYQQSLDQGLQFLIQYYNGEERAKGNILERFSAQQFPDLHSELNLSSLELGDSALYFCASSVEGTAPGKLFFGSGTQLSVL.

The CDR3 DNA follows: TGTGCCAGCTCACCACCGTTGGGGCGTCATGAGCAGTTCTTC. This translates into CASSPPLGRHEQFF. This rearrangement joins TRBV18 to TRBJ2-1, with TRBD1 as a possible D gene (5 bases). The CDR3 is made up of 14 amino acids. Germline loops: CDR1 KGHSH, CDR2 LQKENI. The V gene lost 0 bases and the J gene lost 8 bases, with 11 bases spanning the gap.

The chain combines TRBV12-5 with TRBJ2-1; D unresolved. From germline, CDR1 is LGHNT and CDR2 FRNRAP. Trimming stripped 0 bases from V and 5 bases from J, with 8 bases between. The CDR3 contains 14 residues. Here the CDR3 reads CASGLVLRNNEQFF. CDR3 DNA sequence: TGTGCTAGTGGTTTGGTTTTACGGAACAATGAGCAGTTCTTC. Full variable domain (remainder filled in from reference TRBV12-5 and TRBJ2-1): DARVTQTPRHKVTEMGQEVTMRCQPILGHNTVFWYRQTMMQGLELLAYFRNRAPLDDSGMPKDRFSAEMPDATLATLKIQPSEPRDSAVYFCASGLVLRNNEQFFGPGTRLTVL.

The chain combines TRBV7-3 with TRBJ2-7, with D perhaps being TRBD1 or TRBD2 (5 bases each). Trimming removed 5 bases from V and 5 bases from J, with 16 bases in between. Germline V lookup: CDR1 SGHTA, CDR2 FQGTGA. The CDR3 contains 14 residues. The CDR3: CASSLDAVGDEQYF. The CDR3 DNA sequence: TGTGCCAGCAGCCTGGATGCAGTGGGGGACGAGCAGTACTTC.

This clonotype has just a few counts. Given a much more abundant clone one base away, this may be a read error. The J gene is TRBJ2-1, the V gene TRBV12-3 or TRBV12-4, with 14 nucleotides matching TRBD2. The CDR3 extends over 15 amino acids. V lost 6 bases, J lost 4 bases, and 2 bases stayed unmatched. DNA for the CDR3: TGTGCCAGCAGGGGGACTAGCGGGAGTTACAATGAGCAGTTCTTC. As protein: CASRGTSGSYNEQFF.

Comment on this clonotype: The junction departs from germline at one end; a sequencing error may be responsible. The V call is TRBV5-1, the J call TRBJ2-5, with D perhaps matching TRBD1 or TRBD2 (7 bases each). The CDR3 has 14 amino acids. Germline values: CDR1 SGHRS, CDR2 YFSETQ. CDR3 protein: CASSGGDSQDTQYF. The CDR3, as DNA: TGCGCCAGCAGCGGGGGGGACAGTCAAGATACCCAGTACTTC.

This sequence joins TRBV7-9 and TRBJ2-4, with D possibly being TRBD1 or TRBD2 (5 bases each). The V end was cut by 1 base, the J end by 6 bases, with 10 bases between. The CDR3 covers 14 residues. CDR1 and CDR2 (germline): SEHNR, FQNEAQ (reference sequence). The CDR3, as DNA: TGTGCCAGCAGCTTAGACGCAGGGAGAAACATTCAGTACTTC. The encoded protein is CASSLDAGRNIQYF.